This T cell receptor beta chain was documented in a study of T cell responses to AZD1222 COVID-19 vaccine. Assay used: immunoSEQ multiplex PCR; TCRdb lists only in-frame clones, some missing. This sample has roughly 80,000 clones, with around nine tenths found just once. The J segment lost 5 bases and the V segment lost 2 bases, leaving 8 bases of the junction unmatched. This CDR3 has 15 amino acids. Germline assignment: CDR1 SGHDT and CDR2 YYEEEE. Of note for this clone: Its specificity is not known.

Study-level findings and limits: Sampled repertoires all dated from after the peak T cell response. Among spike-specific TCRs, nearly half reportedly target unmutated variant regions.

The chain combines TRBV5-6 with TRBJ2-5; 8 positions agree with TRBD2. This TCR was recovered from an adult who received the AZD1222 COVID-19 vaccine. The input for sequencing was peripheral blood, taken 28 days after the second AZD1222 dose. CDR3 coding DNA: TGTGCCAGCAGCTTAAAGCGGGAGCTGGGGGAGACCCAGTACTTC. Translating it yields CASSLKRELGETQYF.